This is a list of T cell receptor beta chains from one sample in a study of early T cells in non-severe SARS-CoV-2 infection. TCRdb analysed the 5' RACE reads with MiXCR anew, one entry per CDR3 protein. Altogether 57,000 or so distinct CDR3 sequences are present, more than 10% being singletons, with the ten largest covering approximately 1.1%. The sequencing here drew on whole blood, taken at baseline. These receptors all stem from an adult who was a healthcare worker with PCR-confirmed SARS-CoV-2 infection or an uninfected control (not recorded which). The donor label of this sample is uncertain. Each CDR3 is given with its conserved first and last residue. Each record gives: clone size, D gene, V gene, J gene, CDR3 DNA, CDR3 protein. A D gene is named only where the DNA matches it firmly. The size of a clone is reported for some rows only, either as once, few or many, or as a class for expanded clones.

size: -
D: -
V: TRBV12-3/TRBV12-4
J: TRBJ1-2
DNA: TGTGCCAGCAGTTTATCCCAGGGGTACACCTTC
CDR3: CASSLSQGYTF

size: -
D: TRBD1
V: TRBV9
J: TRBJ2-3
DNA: TGTGCCAGCAGCGGAGGGACAGGGGGCGTTGCGCAGTATTTT
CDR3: CASSGGTGGVAQYF

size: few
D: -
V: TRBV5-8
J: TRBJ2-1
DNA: TGTGCCAGCAGCTTGGGGGCGCGATACAATGAGCAGTTCTTC
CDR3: CASSLGARYNEQFF

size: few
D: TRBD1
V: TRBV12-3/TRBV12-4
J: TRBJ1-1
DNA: TGTGCCAGCAGAACCCTGGGACAGGGGGACACTGAAGCTTTCTTT
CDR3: CASRTLGQGDTEAFF

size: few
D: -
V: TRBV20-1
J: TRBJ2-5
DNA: TGCAGTGCTGCCAGACTCGTCCAAGAGACCCAGTACTTC
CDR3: CSAARLVQETQYF

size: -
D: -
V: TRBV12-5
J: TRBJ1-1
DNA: TGTGCTAGTGGAGGGGTTCAGAACACTGAAGCTTTCTTT
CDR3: CASGGVQNTEAFF

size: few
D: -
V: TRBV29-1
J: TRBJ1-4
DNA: TGCAGCGTTCTACCTAACACAGGAAATAATGAAAAACTGTTTTTT
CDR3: CSVLPNTGNNEKLFF

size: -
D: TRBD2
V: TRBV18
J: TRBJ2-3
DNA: TGTGCCAGCTCACGGATCTTGGGACTAGCGGGGGGACCCCCCACAGATACGCAGTATTTT
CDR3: CASSRILGLAGGPPTDTQYF

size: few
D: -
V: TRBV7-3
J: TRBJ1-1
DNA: TGTGCCAGCAGCTTAGAATCGAGTGGACCCCACACGAGCCCGGACACTGAAGCTTTCTTT
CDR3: CASSLESSGPHTSPDTEAFF

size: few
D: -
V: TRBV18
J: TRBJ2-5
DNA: TGTGCCAGCTCACCTTTGGGGGGCCTCCAAGAGACCCAGTACTTC
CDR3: CASSPLGGLQETQYF

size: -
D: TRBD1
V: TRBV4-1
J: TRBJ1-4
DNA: TGCGCCAGCAGCCAAGAGACAGGGCAATGGGAAAAACTGTTTTTT
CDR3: CASSQETGQWEKLFF

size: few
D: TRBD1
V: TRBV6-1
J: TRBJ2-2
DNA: TGTGCCAGCATCGGGACAGGGGGCACCGGGGAGCTGTTTTTT
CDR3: CASIGTGGTGELFF

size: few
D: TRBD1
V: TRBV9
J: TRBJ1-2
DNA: TGTGCCAGCAGTACGGGACAGGGAATCTATGGCTACACCTTC
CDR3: CASSTGQGIYGYTF

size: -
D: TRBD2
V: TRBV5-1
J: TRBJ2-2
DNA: TGCGCCAGCAGCTTGAGAGCGGGGGGTTACACCGGGGAGCTGTTTTTT
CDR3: CASSLRAGGYTGELFF

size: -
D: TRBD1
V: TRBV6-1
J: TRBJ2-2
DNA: TGTGCCAGCAGTGTCCCCCAGGGGGCCGGGGAGCTGTTTTTT
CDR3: CASSVPQGAGELFF

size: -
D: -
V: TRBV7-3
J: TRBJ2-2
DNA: TGTGCCAGCAGCCACGATTATACCGGGGAGCTGTTTTTT
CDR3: CASSHDYTGELFF

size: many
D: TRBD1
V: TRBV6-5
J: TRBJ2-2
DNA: TGTGCCAGCAGCCCGGACAGGCCTACCTACACCGGGGAGCTGTTTTTT
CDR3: CASSPDRPTYTGELFF

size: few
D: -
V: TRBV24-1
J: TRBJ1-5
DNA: TGTGCCACCAGTGATTTGGGGGCAGGATTGAGCAATCAGCCCCAGCATTTT
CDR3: CATSDLGAGLSNQPQHF

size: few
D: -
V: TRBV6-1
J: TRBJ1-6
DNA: TGTGCCAGCAGTGTGGGGATTGGGGATTCACCCCTCCACTTT
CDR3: CASSVGIGDSPLHF

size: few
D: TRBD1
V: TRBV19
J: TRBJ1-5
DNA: TGTGCCAGTAGTAACCAGGGGGGAAGCAATCAGCCCCAGCATTTT
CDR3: CASSNQGGSNQPQHF

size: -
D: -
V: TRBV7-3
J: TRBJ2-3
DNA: TGTGCCAGCAGTTCCCAGGGGTTTAGCACAGATACGCAGTATTTT
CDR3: CASSSQGFSTDTQYF

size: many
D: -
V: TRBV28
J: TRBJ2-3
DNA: TGTGCCAGCAGTTTAGGGGGCTCCTATGGGACGCAGTATTTT
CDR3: CASSLGGSYGTQYF

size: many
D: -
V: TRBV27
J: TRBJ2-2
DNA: TGTGCCAGCCGCCCCGGGACGGCGAACACCGGGGAGCTGTTTTTT
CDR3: CASRPGTANTGELFF

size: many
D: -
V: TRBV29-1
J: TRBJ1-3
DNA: TGCAGCGTTGAATGGGCCAACTCTGGAAACACCATATATTTT
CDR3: CSVEWANSGNTIYF

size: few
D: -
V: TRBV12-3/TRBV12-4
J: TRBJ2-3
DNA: TGTGCCAGCACCCCAGGGGGGGAGCGCGGACGAGGCAGCACAGATACGCAGTATTTT
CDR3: CASTPGGERGRGSTDTQYF

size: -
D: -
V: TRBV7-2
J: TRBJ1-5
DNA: TGTGCCAGCAGCTTGAGCAGCAATCAGCCCCAGCATTTT
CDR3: CASSLSSNQPQHF

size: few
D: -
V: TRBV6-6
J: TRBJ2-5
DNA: TGTGCCAGCAGTTATAAGGGGGTGGAGACCCAGTACTTC
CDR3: CASSYKGVETQYF

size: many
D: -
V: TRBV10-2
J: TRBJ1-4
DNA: TGCGCCAGCAGCCCCAGGGGATTGGGTGAAAAACTGTTTTTT
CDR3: CASSPRGLGEKLFF

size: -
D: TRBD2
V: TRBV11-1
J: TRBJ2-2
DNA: TGTGCCAGCAGCTTAGCGCTTCCTAGCGGGGACCTGAACACCGGGGAGCTGTTTTTT
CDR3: CASSLALPSGDLNTGELFF

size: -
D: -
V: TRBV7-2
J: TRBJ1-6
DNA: TGTGCCAGCAGCTTCGAAGGGCTAAGTTCACCCCTCCACTTT
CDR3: CASSFEGLSSPLHF

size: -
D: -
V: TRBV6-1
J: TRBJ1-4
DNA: TGTGCCAGCAGTGAACTAGTAGGACGCACTAATGAAAAACTGTTTTTT
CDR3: CASSELVGRTNEKLFF

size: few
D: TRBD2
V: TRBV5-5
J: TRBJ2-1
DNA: TGTGCCGGGGCCCGAAGCGGGGGGGCGTCTGAGCAGTTCTTC
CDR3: CAGARSGGASEQFF